This T cell receptor (beta chain) was identified in a study of blood T cell repertoires in COVID-19 (dated by TCRdb to the early 2020s). Regarding the complete study: The collaborator samples originated in the United States, Italy and Spain and spanned the acute and convalescent phases of COVID-19. HLA class I and class II types, where available, came from metadata supplied by the sample provider rather than from assay-based typing. The prospective study material was composed of cDNA or gDNA derived from T cells, B-cell-depleted T cells, or PBMCs. Samples were obtained from the ongoing ImmuneRACE study (first 160 participants) and from over 1,000 subjects provided by 6 global collaborators. Nearly every sample came with metadata listing a de-identified subject ID, COVID-19 status, age in years and sex. The repertoires were released in a freely available public database intended as a resource for research on the immune response to SARS-CoV-2. Deeply sampled blood TCRbeta repertoires from subjects exposed to, actively infected with, or recovered from COVID-19 were included in the dataset. On the study overall, not on this receptor specifically: The quantity of clinical and demographic metadata differed by source and by participant and was supplied without curation.

As to this clone: Its binding antigen is unknown. No quality values exist for individual bases; no much larger clone is one base distant.

The immunoSEQ Assay, a bias-controlled multiplex PCR, was used to amplify TCRbeta CDR3 regions from genomic DNA. Processing in the source paper ran as follows. The number of nucleated cells in each sample was estimated from the amplification of reference gene primers within the assay. To quantify the absolute abundance of each unique TCRbeta CDR3 rearrangement, sequence reads were collapsed and filtered. Productive Simpson clonality was computed per sample as the square root of Simpson's diversity index over productive rearrangements. Drawn from immuneACCESS, this table holds only the in-frame rearrangements with V and J called that TCRdb kept. Clones are partly lost; checked studies trace under half to an unresolved V gene and leave the rest unexplained. Clonal size and the V and J genes are those of that table, whereas D and trimming came from the DNA. The sample profile shows 300,000 to 400,000 clones; 88% of them were found once. The ten most abundant clones make up 7% to 8% of the sample.

V and J are truncated by 9 bases and 0 bases respectively, leaving an intervening sequence of 11 bases. The CDR3 spans 13 residues, from the cysteine through the phenylalanine. The DNA shown is the 39-base CDR3, in frame from base 1. CDR1 and CDR2 were assigned from the germline V gene as MRHNA and SNTAGT. One collaborating source in Seattle enrolled patients while the patients were actively infected and followed the patients over time throughout the course of disease. Whole blood was collected in K2EDTA tubes by collaborating institutions according to the institutions' own protocols. Collaborator samples were shipped for TCRbeta analysis as frozen whole blood, isolated PBMCs, or DNA extracted from either sample type.

Sequencing was performed on peripheral blood. Recombination linked TRBV6-4 to TRBJ1-1, and TRBD1 may be the D gene, going by 6 matching bases. This TCR was sampled from a woman aged 70-85 years with COVID-19, enrolled during active disease. The nucleotides are TGTGCCAGTTCGGACAGCGTGAACACTGAAGCTTTCTTT. This encodes CASSDSVNTEAFF.